Listed below are T cell receptor beta chains from one sample, sequenced in a study of CD8 T cells in Susac syndrome. TCRdb reanalysed the immunoSEQ multiplex PCR reads using MiXCR and keeps one entry per CDR3 protein. The sample has some 90,000 distinct CDR3 sequences; approximately 95% are singletons. The source material was CD8+ T cells from PBMCs. The receptors come from a human donor in good health. Both conserved end residues are part of each CDR3. D genes are given only for firm matches. Expanded clones are given a class, and other clones once, few, many or no size at all.

abundance,j_gene,v_gene,d_gene,CDR3aa,CDR3nt
-,TRBJ2-7,TRBV10-3,TRBD1,CAISRQGKTEEQYF,TGTGCCATCAGTAGACAGGGAAAGACTGAAGAGCAGTACTTC
-,TRBJ2-3,TRBV9,TRBD2,CASSVELAGGPDTQYF,TGTGCCAGCAGCGTAGAGCTAGCGGGGGGTCCAGATACGCAGTATTTT
-,TRBJ2-2,TRBV12-3/TRBV12-4,TRBD1,CASSFRGPFGELFF,TGTGCCAGCAGTTTCAGGGGGCCATTCGGGGAGCTGTTTTTT
-,TRBJ1-2,TRBV27,-,CASSFIGNYGYTF,TGTGCCAGCAGTTTCATCGGCAACTATGGCTACACCTTC
-,TRBJ2-7,TRBV6-5,-,CASSVDRLYEQYF,TGTGCCAGCAGCGTCGACAGGCTCTACGAGCAGTACTTC
-,TRBJ2-7,TRBV29-1,-,CSVEGEREYEQYF,TGCAGCGTTGAAGGAGAACGGGAGTACGAGCAGTACTTC
-,TRBJ1-6,TRBV6-5,-,CASSSLGNSPLHF,TGTGCCAGCAGTTCCTTGGGGAATTCACCCCTCCACTTT
-,TRBJ1-1,TRBV7-9,-,CASSSAGGRKRVTEAFF,TGTGCCAGCAGCTCCGCCGGAGGGAGGAAGAGGGTCACTGAAGCTTTCTTT
-,TRBJ2-7,TRBV29-1,TRBD1,CSVVTGGYEQYF,TGCAGCGTCGTCACAGGGGGGTACGAGCAGTACTTC
-,TRBJ2-1,TRBV4-1,TRBD2,CASRPSGGAYNEQFF,TGCGCCAGCAGACCGAGCGGGGGCGCCTACAATGAGCAGTTCTTC
once,TRBJ1-6,TRBV20-1,-,CSARDSERADSPLHF,TGCAGTGCTAGAGATAGTGAGCGGGCGGATTCACCCCTCCACTTT
-,TRBJ2-3,TRBV14,-,CASSQIGLITDTQYF,TGTGCCAGCAGCCAAATTGGACTTATCACAGATACGCAGTATTTT
once,TRBJ1-2,TRBV19,-,CASSHGGSPNYGYTF,TGTGCCAGCTCCCACGGGGGCAGTCCTAACTATGGCTACACCTTC
-,TRBJ2-7,TRBV2,TRBD2,CASSASGGGYEQYF,TGTGCCAGCAGTGCCAGCGGGGGGGGCTACGAGCAGTACTTC
-,TRBJ2-6,TRBV7-9,-,CASSSVTSGANVLTF,TGTGCCAGCAGCTCCGTTACCTCTGGGGCCAACGTCCTGACTTTC
-,TRBJ1-1,TRBV29-1,-,CSVEPAGLNTEAFF,TGCAGCGTTGAGCCCGCAGGGTTGAACACTGAAGCTTTCTTT
-,TRBJ1-2,TRBV7-8,TRBD1,CASSSGTGGVYGYTF,TGTGCCAGCAGCTCCGGGACAGGAGGAGTCTATGGCTACACCTTC
-,TRBJ2-2,TRBV15,-,CATSREILVRAGELFF,TGTGCCACCAGCAGAGAGATATTAGTCAGGGCCGGGGAGCTGTTTTTT
-,TRBJ1-2,TRBV4-1,-,CASSQRGNFFSDGYTF,TGCGCCAGCAGCCAAAGAGGCAATTTCTTCTCGGATGGCTACACCTTC
-,TRBJ1-2,TRBV29-1,-,CSVESGENYGYTF,TGCAGCGTTGAGTCAGGAGAAAACTATGGCTACACCTTC
-,TRBJ2-5,TRBV5-1,TRBD2,CASSQRLAEEETQYF,TGCGCCAGCAGCCAAAGACTAGCGGAGGAAGAGACCCAGTACTTC
-,TRBJ2-5,TRBV2,TRBD2,CASKGLAGDQETQYF,TGTGCCAGCAAAGGACTAGCGGGGGATCAAGAGACCCAGTACTTC
-,TRBJ2-1,TRBV9,TRBD2,CASSDTINSGGKGNEQFF,TGTGCCAGCAGCGATACCATTAATAGCGGGGGGAAGGGAAATGAGCAGTTCTTC
-,TRBJ2-1,TRBV3-1,-,CASSQEVGGLYNEQFF,TGTGCCAGCAGCCAGGAGGTCGGGGGGCTCTACAATGAGCAGTTCTTC
once,TRBJ2-5,TRBV20-1,-,CSARDEGGETQYF,TGCAGTGCTAGAGACGAGGGGGGAGAGACCCAGTACTTC
-,TRBJ2-2,TRBV9,-,CASAQWDGINTGELFF,TGTGCCAGCGCCCAGTGGGACGGGATAAACACCGGGGAGCTGTTTTTT
-,TRBJ2-7,TRBV13,-,CASSLGPGWQYF,TGTGCCAGCAGCTTAGGGCCGGGTTGGCAGTACTTC
-,TRBJ2-5,TRBV7-9,TRBD1,CASSLDGQEETQYF,TGTGCCAGCAGCTTAGACGGACAGGAAGAGACCCAGTACTTC
-,TRBJ1-5,TRBV23-1,-,CASRSPLRRAGSLQPQHF,TGCGCCAGCCGAAGCCCCCTAAGGAGGGCAGGATCCCTTCAGCCCCAGCATTTT
-,TRBJ1-1,TRBV7-3,-,CASSFPGMAEAFF,TGTGCCAGCAGCTTTCCAGGGATGGCTGAAGCTTTCTTT
-,TRBJ2-2,TRBV5-1,-,CASSLKLGGQNTGELFF,TGCGCCAGCAGCTTGAAACTCGGGGGACAGAACACCGGGGAGCTGTTTTTT
-,TRBJ2-2,TRBV25-1,-,CASSESRIANTGELFF,TGTGCCAGCAGTGAAAGTAGGATTGCGAACACCGGGGAGCTGTTTTTT
-,TRBJ1-1,TRBV14,-,CASSMDIRPAEAFF,TGTGCCAGCAGTATGGACATTCGCCCGGCTGAAGCTTTCTTT
-,TRBJ2-4,TRBV13,TRBD1,CASSFEGASQNIQYF,TGTGCCAGCAGCTTCGAGGGGGCGAGTCAAAACATTCAGTACTTC
once,TRBJ1-1,TRBV29-1,TRBD1,CSVETGVNTEAFF,TGCAGCGTTGAAACAGGGGTAAACACTGAAGCTTTCTTT
once,TRBJ2-1,TRBV7-9,-,CASSLSARGGEQFF,TGTGCCAGCAGCTTATCCGCCAGGGGAGGTGAGCAGTTCTTC
-,TRBJ1-6,TRBV9,TRBD1,CASSASPTGGSPLHF,TGTGCCAGCAGCGCCAGCCCCACAGGGGGGTCACCCCTCCACTTT
-,TRBJ2-5,TRBV12-3/TRBV12-4,-,CASSAPGRQETQYF,TGTGCCAGCAGTGCCCCCGGGAGACAAGAGACCCAGTACTTC